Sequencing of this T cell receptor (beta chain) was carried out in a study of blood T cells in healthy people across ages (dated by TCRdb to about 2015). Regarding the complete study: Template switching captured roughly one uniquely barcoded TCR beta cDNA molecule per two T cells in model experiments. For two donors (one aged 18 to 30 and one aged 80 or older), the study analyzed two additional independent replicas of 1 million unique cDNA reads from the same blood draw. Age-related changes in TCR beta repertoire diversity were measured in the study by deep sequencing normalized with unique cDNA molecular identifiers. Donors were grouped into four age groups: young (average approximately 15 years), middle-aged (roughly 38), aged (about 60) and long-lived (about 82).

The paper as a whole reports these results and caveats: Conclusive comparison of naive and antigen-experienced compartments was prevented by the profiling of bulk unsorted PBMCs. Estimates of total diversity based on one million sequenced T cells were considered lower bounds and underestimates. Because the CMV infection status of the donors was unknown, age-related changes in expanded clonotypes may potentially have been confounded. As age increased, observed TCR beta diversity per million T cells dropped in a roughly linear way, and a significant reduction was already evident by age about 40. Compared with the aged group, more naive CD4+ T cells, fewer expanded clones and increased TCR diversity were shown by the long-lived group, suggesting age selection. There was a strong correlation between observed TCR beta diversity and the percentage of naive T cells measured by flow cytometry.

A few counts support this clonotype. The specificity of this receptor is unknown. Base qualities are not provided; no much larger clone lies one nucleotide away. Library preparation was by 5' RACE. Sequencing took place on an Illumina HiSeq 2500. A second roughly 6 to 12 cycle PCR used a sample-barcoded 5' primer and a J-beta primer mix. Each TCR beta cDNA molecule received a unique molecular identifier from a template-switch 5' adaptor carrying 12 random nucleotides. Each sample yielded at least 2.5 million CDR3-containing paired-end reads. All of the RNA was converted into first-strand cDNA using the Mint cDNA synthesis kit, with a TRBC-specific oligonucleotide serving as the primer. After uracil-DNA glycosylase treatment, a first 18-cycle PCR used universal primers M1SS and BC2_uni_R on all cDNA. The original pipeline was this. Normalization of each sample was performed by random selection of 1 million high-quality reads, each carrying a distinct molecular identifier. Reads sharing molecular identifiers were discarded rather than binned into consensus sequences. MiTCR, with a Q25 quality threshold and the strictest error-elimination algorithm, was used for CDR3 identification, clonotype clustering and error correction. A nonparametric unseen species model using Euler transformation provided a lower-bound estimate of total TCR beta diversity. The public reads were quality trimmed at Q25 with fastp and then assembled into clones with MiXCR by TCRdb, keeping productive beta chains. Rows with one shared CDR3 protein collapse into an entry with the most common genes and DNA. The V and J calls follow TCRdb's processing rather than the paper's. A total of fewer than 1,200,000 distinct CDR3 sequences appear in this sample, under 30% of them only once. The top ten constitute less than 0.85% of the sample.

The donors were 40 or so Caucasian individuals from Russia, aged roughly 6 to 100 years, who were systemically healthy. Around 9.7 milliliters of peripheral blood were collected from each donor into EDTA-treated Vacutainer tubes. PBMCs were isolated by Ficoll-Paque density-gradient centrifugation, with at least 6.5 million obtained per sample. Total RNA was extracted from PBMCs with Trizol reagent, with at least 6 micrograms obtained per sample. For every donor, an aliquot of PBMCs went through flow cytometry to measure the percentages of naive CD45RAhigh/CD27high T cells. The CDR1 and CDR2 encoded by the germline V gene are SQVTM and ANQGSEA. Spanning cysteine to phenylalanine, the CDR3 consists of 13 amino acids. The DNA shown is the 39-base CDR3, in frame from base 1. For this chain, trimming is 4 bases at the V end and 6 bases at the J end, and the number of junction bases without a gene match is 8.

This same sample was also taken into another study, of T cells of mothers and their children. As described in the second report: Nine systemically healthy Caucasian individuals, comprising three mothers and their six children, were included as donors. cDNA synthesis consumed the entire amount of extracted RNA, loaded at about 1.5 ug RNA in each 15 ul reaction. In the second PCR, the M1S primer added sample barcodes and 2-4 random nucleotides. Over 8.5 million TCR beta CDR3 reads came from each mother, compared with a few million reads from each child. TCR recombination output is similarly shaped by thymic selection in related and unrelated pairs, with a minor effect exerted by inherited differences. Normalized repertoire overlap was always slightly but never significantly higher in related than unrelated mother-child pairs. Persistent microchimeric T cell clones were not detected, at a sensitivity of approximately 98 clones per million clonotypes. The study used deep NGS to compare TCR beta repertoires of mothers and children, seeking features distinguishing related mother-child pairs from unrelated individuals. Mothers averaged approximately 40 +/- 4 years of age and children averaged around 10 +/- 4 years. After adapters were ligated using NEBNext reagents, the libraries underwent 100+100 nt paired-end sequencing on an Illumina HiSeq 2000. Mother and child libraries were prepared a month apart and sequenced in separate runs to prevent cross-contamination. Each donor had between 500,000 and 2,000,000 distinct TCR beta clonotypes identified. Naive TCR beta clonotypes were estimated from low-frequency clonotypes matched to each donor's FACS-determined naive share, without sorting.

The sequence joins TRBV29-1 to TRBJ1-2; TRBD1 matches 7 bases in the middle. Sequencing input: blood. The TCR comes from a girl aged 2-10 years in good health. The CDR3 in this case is CSVVRQGGNGYTF. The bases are TGCAGCGTTGTAAGACAGGGAGGGAATGGCTACACCTTC.